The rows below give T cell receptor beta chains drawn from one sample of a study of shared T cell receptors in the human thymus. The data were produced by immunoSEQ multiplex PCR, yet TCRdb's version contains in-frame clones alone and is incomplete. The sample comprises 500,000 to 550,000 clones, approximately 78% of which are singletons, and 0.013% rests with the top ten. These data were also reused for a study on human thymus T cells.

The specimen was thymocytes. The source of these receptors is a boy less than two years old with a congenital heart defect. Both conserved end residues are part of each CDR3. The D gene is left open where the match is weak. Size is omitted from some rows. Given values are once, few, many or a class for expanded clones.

cdr3_nt: TGCGCCAGCAGTGAGGGGCAGGGGTGGTCCTACGAGCAGTACTTC
cdr3_aa: CASSEGQGWSYEQYF
j_call: TRBJ2-7
clone_size: once
d_call: -
v_call: TRBV10-2

cdr3_nt: TGTGCCAGCAGCTTAGGGGATTGGGGCCATCAGCCCCAGCATTTT
cdr3_aa: CASSLGDWGHQPQHF
j_call: TRBJ1-5
clone_size: few
d_call: -
v_call: TRBV7-2

cdr3_nt: TGTGCCAGCAGCTCCGCGGGACTAGCGGGGGAGGGGCTCGAGCAGTACTTC
cdr3_aa: CASSSAGLAGEGLEQYF
j_call: TRBJ2-7
clone_size: -
d_call: TRBD2
v_call: TRBV28

cdr3_nt: TGTGCCAGCAGCTTAGCGGCAGGCTTAGGCCAGCCCCAGCATTTT
cdr3_aa: CASSLAAGLGQPQHF
j_call: TRBJ1-5
clone_size: -
d_call: -
v_call: TRBV7-8

cdr3_nt: TGTGCCAGCAGCTTAGTATTCTGTAGGGGCCGAGAAGAACTGTTTTTT
cdr3_aa: CASSLVFCRGREELFF
j_call: TRBJ1-4
clone_size: -
d_call: -
v_call: TRBV7-3

cdr3_nt: TGCGCCAGCAGCCAGGAGACAGGGAATCAGCCCCAGCATTTT
cdr3_aa: CASSQETGNQPQHF
j_call: TRBJ1-5
clone_size: -
d_call: TRBD1
v_call: TRBV4-1

cdr3_nt: TGTGCCAGCAGCGGACGGCAGGGACTAGCGAAGACCTACGAGCAGTACTTC
cdr3_aa: CASSGRQGLAKTYEQYF
j_call: TRBJ2-7
clone_size: -
d_call: TRBD2
v_call: TRBV11-3

cdr3_nt: TGTGCCAGCAGTTACTTCAGGGCCGTCGACGGGGAGCTGTTTTTT
cdr3_aa: CASSYFRAVDGELFF
j_call: TRBJ2-2
clone_size: -
d_call: -
v_call: TRBV6-5

cdr3_nt: TGTGCCAGCAGCGTCTGCGTGGAGGGGGCAACGGGTGATGAGCAGTTCTTC
cdr3_aa: CASSVCVEGATGDEQFF
j_call: TRBJ2-1
clone_size: -
d_call: -
v_call: TRBV9

cdr3_nt: TGTGCCAGTAGTATTCGGTTCCTCTACGAGCAGTACTTC
cdr3_aa: CASSIRFLYEQYF
j_call: TRBJ2-7
clone_size: -
d_call: -
v_call: TRBV19

cdr3_nt: TGTGCTAGTGGTTTGGTATCTAAGCCTCACGAGCAGTACTTC
cdr3_aa: CASGLVSKPHEQYF
j_call: TRBJ2-7
clone_size: few
d_call: -
v_call: TRBV12-5

cdr3_nt: TGTGCCAGCAGCTTAGTGGCCGACAGGGCCAACTATGGCTACACCTTC
cdr3_aa: CASSLVADRANYGYTF
j_call: TRBJ1-2
clone_size: -
d_call: TRBD1
v_call: TRBV7-6

cdr3_nt: TGCGCCAGCAGCCAAGGAGCGGGGCAGAACACCGGGGAGCTGTTTTTT
cdr3_aa: CASSQGAGQNTGELFF
j_call: TRBJ2-2
clone_size: few
d_call: TRBD2
v_call: TRBV4-1

cdr3_nt: TGTGCCAGTTTATGGGACACCTACTACGAGCAGTACTTC
cdr3_aa: CASLWDTYYEQYF
j_call: TRBJ2-7
clone_size: -
d_call: -
v_call: TRBV19

cdr3_nt: TGTGCCAGCAGCTGCCGACTAGCGGGAAGCACAGATACGCAGTATTTT
cdr3_aa: CASSCRLAGSTDTQYF
j_call: TRBJ2-3
clone_size: once
d_call: TRBD2
v_call: TRBV5-4

cdr3_nt: TGTGCCACCAGCACGTGGAGGGGGGACAGGGGATCGAAGACCCAGTACTTC
cdr3_aa: CATSTWRGDRGSKTQYF
j_call: TRBJ2-5
clone_size: -
d_call: TRBD1
v_call: TRBV15

cdr3_nt: TGTGCCAGCAGACCCGGGACTTTACAAGAGACCCAGTACTTC
cdr3_aa: CASRPGTLQETQYF
j_call: TRBJ2-5
clone_size: -
d_call: -
v_call: TRBV6-5

cdr3_nt: TGTGCCAGCAGCTTGCAGGGGGACACCGGGGAGCTGTTTTTT
cdr3_aa: CASSLQGDTGELFF
j_call: TRBJ2-2
clone_size: -
d_call: TRBD1
v_call: TRBV5-8

cdr3_nt: TGTGCCAGTAGTACTGGACTGTGGGGATGGAGCAATCAGCCCCAGCATTTT
cdr3_aa: CASSTGLWGWSNQPQHF
j_call: TRBJ1-5
clone_size: -
d_call: -
v_call: TRBV19

cdr3_nt: TGTGCCAGCAGTTATGGGCCCACCATCCGGGTACAGGGGGCTGAAGCTTTCTTT
cdr3_aa: CASSYGPTIRVQGAEAFF
j_call: TRBJ1-1
clone_size: -
d_call: TRBD1
v_call: TRBV27

cdr3_nt: TGCGCCAGCAGCCAAGATGTGGTCACGCCGGGTGAGCAGTTCTTC
cdr3_aa: CASSQDVVTPGEQFF
j_call: TRBJ2-1
clone_size: -
d_call: -
v_call: TRBV4-1

cdr3_nt: TGTGCCAGCAGTGAAGGACGGGACAGGGTATATGGCTACACCTTC
cdr3_aa: CASSEGRDRVYGYTF
j_call: TRBJ1-2
clone_size: -
d_call: TRBD1
v_call: TRBV6-1

cdr3_nt: TGTGCCAGCAGCGATTCCCCTAGCGGGAGCTCGAACACCGGGGAGCTGTTTTTT
cdr3_aa: CASSDSPSGSSNTGELFF
j_call: TRBJ2-2
clone_size: -
d_call: TRBD2
v_call: TRBV9

cdr3_nt: TGTGCCAGCAGCTTGGTTTGGGCGACTAGTGATCGTGACAATGAGCAGTTCTTC
cdr3_aa: CASSLVWATSDRDNEQFF
j_call: TRBJ2-1
clone_size: -
d_call: -
v_call: TRBV5-6

cdr3_nt: TGCGCCAGCAGCCAAGTTCCTAGCGGGAGAAACACTGGGGCCAACGTCCTGACTTTC
cdr3_aa: CASSQVPSGRNTGANVLTF
j_call: TRBJ2-6
clone_size: -
d_call: TRBD2
v_call: TRBV4-3

cdr3_nt: TGCGCCAGCAGCTTGGCTTTAACGGGAGGATTCCACGAGCAGTACTTC
cdr3_aa: CASSLALTGGFHEQYF
j_call: TRBJ2-7
clone_size: -
d_call: TRBD2
v_call: TRBV5-1

cdr3_nt: TGTGCCAGCAGTTTTCGCCCGGCAGGTGAGCAGTTCTTC
cdr3_aa: CASSFRPAGEQFF
j_call: TRBJ2-1
clone_size: -
d_call: -
v_call: TRBV28

cdr3_nt: TGTGCCAGCAGTTTACCAGCCCCCCCAACTAGCGGGAAGGACAATGAGCAGTTCTTC
cdr3_aa: CASSLPAPPTSGKDNEQFF
j_call: TRBJ2-1
clone_size: -
d_call: TRBD2
v_call: TRBV27

cdr3_nt: TGTGCCAGCAGTGACGTAAAAAGGCGAGCGTTCGTGGTAAATGAGCAGTTCTTC
cdr3_aa: CASSDVKRRAFVVNEQFF
j_call: TRBJ2-1
clone_size: few
d_call: -
v_call: TRBV6-4

cdr3_nt: TGTGCCAGCAGTCCCTCGCGAGCGGGACAGGGCAACGAGCAGTACTTC
cdr3_aa: CASSPSRAGQGNEQYF
j_call: TRBJ2-7
clone_size: -
d_call: TRBD1
v_call: TRBV27

cdr3_nt: TGTGCCAGCAGCGTGGAACTAGCGGGAGGGAACAATGAGCAGTTCTTC
cdr3_aa: CASSVELAGGNNEQFF
j_call: TRBJ2-1
clone_size: -
d_call: TRBD2
v_call: TRBV7-3

cdr3_nt: TGTGCCAGCAGCTTAGAAGGGACTCCAGTGGAGAAGACCCAGTACTTC
cdr3_aa: CASSLEGTPVEKTQYF
j_call: TRBJ2-5
clone_size: once
d_call: -
v_call: TRBV7-8

cdr3_nt: TGTGCCACCCACTTTATCCTAGCGGGAGTTCGAACCGGGGAGCTGTTTTTT
cdr3_aa: CATHFILAGVRTGELFF
j_call: TRBJ2-2
clone_size: -
d_call: TRBD2
v_call: TRBV15

cdr3_nt: TGCGCCAGCAGCTTGGGTCCTGGGACTAGCGGGAGGGATGAGCAGTTCTTC
cdr3_aa: CASSLGPGTSGRDEQFF
j_call: TRBJ2-1
clone_size: -
d_call: TRBD2
v_call: TRBV5-1

cdr3_nt: TGTGCCTGGAGGGACAGCCCAGCCCGGGAGCAGTACTTC
cdr3_aa: CAWRDSPAREQYF
j_call: TRBJ2-7
clone_size: -
d_call: -
v_call: TRBV30

cdr3_nt: TGTGCCAGCAGGACAGGGGGCAACGAGCAGTACTTC
cdr3_aa: CASRTGGNEQYF
j_call: TRBJ2-7
clone_size: -
d_call: TRBD1
v_call: TRBV2

cdr3_nt: TGTGCCAGCAGCGTTCAATCCAGGGGGCAGATGACCGGGGAGCTGTTTTTT
cdr3_aa: CASSVQSRGQMTGELFF
j_call: TRBJ2-2
clone_size: -
d_call: TRBD1
v_call: TRBV14

cdr3_nt: TGCGCCAGCAGCCAAGGCAGGGGTCCCCACGAGCAGTACTTC
cdr3_aa: CASSQGRGPHEQYF
j_call: TRBJ2-7
clone_size: -
d_call: -
v_call: TRBV4-3

cdr3_nt: TGCAGCGGACCCGGACAGCCCTCCTACGAGCAGTACTTC
cdr3_aa: CSGPGQPSYEQYF
j_call: TRBJ2-7
clone_size: -
d_call: -
v_call: TRBV29-1

cdr3_nt: TGTGCCTGGAGTTCACAGGGGCCTAATCAGCCCCAGCATTTT
cdr3_aa: CAWSSQGPNQPQHF
j_call: TRBJ1-5
clone_size: -
d_call: TRBD1
v_call: TRBV30

cdr3_nt: TGTGCCAGCAGCCAAGAGGACGGGAAAAGGCCCTACGAGCAGTACTTC
cdr3_aa: CASSQEDGKRPYEQYF
j_call: TRBJ2-7
clone_size: -
d_call: -
v_call: TRBV14

cdr3_nt: TGCGCCAGCAGCTTGGTTGAGCAACTAGCGGGAGTTAAAGCCTACGAGCAGTACTTC
cdr3_aa: CASSLVEQLAGVKAYEQYF
j_call: TRBJ2-7
clone_size: -
d_call: TRBD2
v_call: TRBV5-1

cdr3_nt: TGCAGCCCTCGGGGGGGAGGGCCGTTCTACGAGCAGTACTTC
cdr3_aa: CSPRGGGPFYEQYF
j_call: TRBJ2-7
clone_size: once
d_call: TRBD2
v_call: TRBV29-1

cdr3_nt: TGTGCCAGCAGTTCGCAACCCGTGACAGACCAGAACACTGAAGCTTTCTTT
cdr3_aa: CASSSQPVTDQNTEAFF
j_call: TRBJ1-1
clone_size: -
d_call: -
v_call: TRBV27

cdr3_nt: TGCGCCAGCAGCCAAGAGACTGGAACTGAAGCTTTCTTT
cdr3_aa: CASSQETGTEAFF
j_call: TRBJ1-1
clone_size: -
d_call: -
v_call: TRBV4-1

cdr3_nt: TGTGCCAGCAAGCCCGGGACAGGACACGAGCAGTACTTC
cdr3_aa: CASKPGTGHEQYF
j_call: TRBJ2-7
clone_size: -
d_call: TRBD1
v_call: TRBV6-6

cdr3_nt: TGCAGCGTCCATAGGGGGAAGGCCGGGGAGCTGTTTTTT
cdr3_aa: CSVHRGKAGELFF
j_call: TRBJ2-2
clone_size: -
d_call: -
v_call: TRBV29-1

cdr3_nt: TGTGCCAGCAGCCAGGCAAAGAACACTGAAGCTTTCTTT
cdr3_aa: CASSQAKNTEAFF
j_call: TRBJ1-1
clone_size: -
d_call: -
v_call: TRBV14

cdr3_nt: TGTGCCAGCAGTGAAGCGTTGGACACTGCCTCCTACGAGCAGTACTTC
cdr3_aa: CASSEALDTASYEQYF
j_call: TRBJ2-7
clone_size: -
d_call: -
v_call: TRBV6-1

cdr3_nt: TGTGCCACCAGCAGAGATATCCTAGCGGAGAACACAGATACGCAGTATTTT
cdr3_aa: CATSRDILAENTDTQYF
j_call: TRBJ2-3
clone_size: once
d_call: TRBD2
v_call: TRBV15

cdr3_nt: TGTGCCACCAGCAGAGTACATAGCAATCAGCCCCAGCATTTT
cdr3_aa: CATSRVHSNQPQHF
j_call: TRBJ1-5
clone_size: once
d_call: -
v_call: TRBV15

cdr3_nt: TGTGCCAGCACCCACGGGGGATCAGGCACAGATACGCAGTATTTT
cdr3_aa: CASTHGGSGTDTQYF
j_call: TRBJ2-3
clone_size: once
d_call: -
v_call: TRBV9

cdr3_nt: TGTGCCAGCAGCGCCAGCCCTTGGGGGGGGAACACTGAAGCTTTCTTT
cdr3_aa: CASSASPWGGNTEAFF
j_call: TRBJ1-1
clone_size: once
d_call: -
v_call: TRBV9

cdr3_nt: TGTGCCAGCAGCTTCGGGACAGTCTCCGGGGAGCTGTTTTTT
cdr3_aa: CASSFGTVSGELFF
j_call: TRBJ2-2
clone_size: -
d_call: TRBD1
v_call: TRBV7-2

cdr3_nt: TGCGCCAGCAGTACGCTCTGGGACAGGGGGGCAGGCTATGGCTACACCTTC
cdr3_aa: CASSTLWDRGAGYGYTF
j_call: TRBJ1-2
clone_size: -
d_call: TRBD1
v_call: TRBV10-2

cdr3_nt: TGTGCCAGCAGCGGTCCGGGAGGGCCCGAGACCCAGTACTTC
cdr3_aa: CASSGPGGPETQYF
j_call: TRBJ2-5
clone_size: -
d_call: TRBD2
v_call: TRBV9